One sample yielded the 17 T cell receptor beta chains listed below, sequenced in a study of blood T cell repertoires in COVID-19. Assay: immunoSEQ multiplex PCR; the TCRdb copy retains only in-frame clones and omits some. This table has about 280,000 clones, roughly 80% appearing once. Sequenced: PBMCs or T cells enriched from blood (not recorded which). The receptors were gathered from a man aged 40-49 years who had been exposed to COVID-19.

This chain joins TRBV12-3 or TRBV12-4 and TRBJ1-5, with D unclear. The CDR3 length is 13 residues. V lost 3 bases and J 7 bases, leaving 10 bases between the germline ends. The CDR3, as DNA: TGTGCCAGCAGTTTGAGGAGTTACCAGCCCCAGCATTTT. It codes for CASSLRSYQPQHF.

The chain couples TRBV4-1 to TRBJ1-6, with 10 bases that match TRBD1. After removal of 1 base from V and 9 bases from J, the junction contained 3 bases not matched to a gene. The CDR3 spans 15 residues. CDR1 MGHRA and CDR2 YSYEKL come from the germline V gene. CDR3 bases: TGCGCCAGCAGCCAAGCCTGGACAGGGGGTTCACCCCTCCACTTT. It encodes CASSQAWTGGSPLHF.

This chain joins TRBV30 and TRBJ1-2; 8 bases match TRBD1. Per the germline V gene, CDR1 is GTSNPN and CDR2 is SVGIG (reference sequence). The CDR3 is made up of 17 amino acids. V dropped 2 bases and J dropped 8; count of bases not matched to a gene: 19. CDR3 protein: CAWSPGGTRGQVLGYTF. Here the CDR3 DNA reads TGTGCCTGGAGTCCGGGGGGAACCAGGGGGCAGGTTTTGGGCTACACCTTC.

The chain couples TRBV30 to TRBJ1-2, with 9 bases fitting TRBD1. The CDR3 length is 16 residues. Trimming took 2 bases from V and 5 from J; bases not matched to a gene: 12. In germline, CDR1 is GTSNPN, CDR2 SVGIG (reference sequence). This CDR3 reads CAWSPPWGQGVYGYTF. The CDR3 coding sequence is TGTGCCTGGAGTCCCCCCTGGGGACAGGGAGTTTATGGCTACACCTTC. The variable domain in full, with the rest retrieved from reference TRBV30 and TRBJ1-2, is SQTIHQWPATLVQPVGSPLSLECTVEGTSNPNLYWYRQAAGRGLQLLFYSVGIGQISSEVPQNLSASRPQDRQFILSSKKLLLSDSGFYLCAWSPPWGQGVYGYTFGSGTRLTVV.

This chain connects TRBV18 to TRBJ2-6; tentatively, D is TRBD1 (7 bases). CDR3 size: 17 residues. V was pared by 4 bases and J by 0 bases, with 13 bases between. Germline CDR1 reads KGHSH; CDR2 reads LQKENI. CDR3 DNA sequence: TGTGCCAGCTCACAAGCAGGGGGGAGCTCTGGGGCCAACGTCCTGACTTTC. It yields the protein CASSQAGGSSGANVLTF.

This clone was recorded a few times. The CDR3 nucleotides read TGCAGCGTTGTTGTCAGGGGCGCTGGAAACACCATATATTTT. It codes for CSVVVRGAGNTIYF. V gene TRBV29-1 combines with J gene TRBJ1-3; TRBD1 is a possible D gene (6 bases). V was trimmed by 4 bases and J by 2 bases, leaving 12 bases between them. The CDR3 contains 14 residues. Germline loops: CDR1 SQVTM, CDR2 ANQGSEA.

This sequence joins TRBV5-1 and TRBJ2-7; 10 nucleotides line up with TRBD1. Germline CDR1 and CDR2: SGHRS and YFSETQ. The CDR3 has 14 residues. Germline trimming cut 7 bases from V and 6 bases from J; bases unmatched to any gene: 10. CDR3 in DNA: TGCGCCAGCCGGACAGGGGGGGATACAGGCGAGCAGTACTTC. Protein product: CASRTGGDTGEQYF. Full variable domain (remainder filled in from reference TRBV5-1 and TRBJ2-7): KAGVTQTPRYLIKTRGQQVTLSCSPISGHRSVSWYQQTPGQGLQFLFEYFSETQRNKGNFPGRFSGRQFSNSRSEMNVSTLELGDSALYLCASRTGGDTGEQYFGPGTRLTVT.

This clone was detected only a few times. The DNA of the CDR3 is TGTGCCAGGGGACTAGCGGGAGCTACGGGAGAGACCCAGTACTTC. Translated, it gives CARGLAGATGETQYF. The rearrangement uses TRBV2 and TRBJ2-5, with 14 positions matching TRBD2. The CDR3 is 15 amino acids. The junction had 7 bases not matched to a gene; V was cut back by 9 bases and J by 4 bases. CDR1 is SNHLY and CDR2 is FYNNEI in the germline V gene.

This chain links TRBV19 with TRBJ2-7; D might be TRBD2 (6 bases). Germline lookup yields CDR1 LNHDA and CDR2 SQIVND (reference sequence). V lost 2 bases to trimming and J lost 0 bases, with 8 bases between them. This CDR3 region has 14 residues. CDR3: CASSIFGSSYEQYF. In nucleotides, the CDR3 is TGTGCCAGTAGTATATTCGGGAGCTCCTACGAGCAGTACTTC. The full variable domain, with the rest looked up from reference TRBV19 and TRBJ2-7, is DGGITQSPKYLFRKEGQNVTLSCEQNLNHDAMYWYRQDPGQGLRLIYYSQIVNDFQKGDIAEGYSVSREKKESFPLTVTSAQKNPTAFYLCASSIFGSSYEQYFGPGTRLTVT.

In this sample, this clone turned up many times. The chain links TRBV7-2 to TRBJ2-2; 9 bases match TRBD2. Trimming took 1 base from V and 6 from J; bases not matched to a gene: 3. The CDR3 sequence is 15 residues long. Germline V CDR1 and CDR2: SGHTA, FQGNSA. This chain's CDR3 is CASSLGGRAPGELFF. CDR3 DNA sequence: TGTGCCAGCAGCTTAGGCGGGAGGGCCCCCGGGGAGCTGTTTTTT.

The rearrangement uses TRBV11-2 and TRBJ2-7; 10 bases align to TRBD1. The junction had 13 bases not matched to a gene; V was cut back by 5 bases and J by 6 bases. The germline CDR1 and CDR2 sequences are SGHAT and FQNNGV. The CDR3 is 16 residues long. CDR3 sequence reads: CASSLRTTGGVGEQYF. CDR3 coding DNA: TGTGCCAGCAGCCTCCGAACGACAGGGGGCGTGGGCGAGCAGTACTTC.

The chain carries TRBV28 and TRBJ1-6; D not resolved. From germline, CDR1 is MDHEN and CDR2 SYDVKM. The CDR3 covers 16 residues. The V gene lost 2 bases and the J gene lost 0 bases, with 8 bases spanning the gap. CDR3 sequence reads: CASSLPGSSYNSPLHF. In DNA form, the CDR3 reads TGTGCCAGCAGTTTACCGGGGAGCTCCTATAATTCACCCCTCCACTTT.

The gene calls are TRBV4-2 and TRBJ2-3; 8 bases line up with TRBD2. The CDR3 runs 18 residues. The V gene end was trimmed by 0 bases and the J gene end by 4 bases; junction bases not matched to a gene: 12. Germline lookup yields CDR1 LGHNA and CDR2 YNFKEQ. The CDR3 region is CASSQDATSAKTADTQYF. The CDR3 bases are TGTGCCAGCAGCCAAGATGCGACTAGCGCCAAAACCGCAGATACGCAGTATTTT.

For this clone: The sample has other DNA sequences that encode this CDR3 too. CDR3 sequence reads: CASSPPGGGNQPQHF. In DNA form, the CDR3 reads TGTGCCAGCTCACCCCCAGGGGGCGGCAATCAGCCCCAGCATTTT. This chain joins TRBV18 and TRBJ1-5; 8 nucleotides match TRBD1. The CDR3 extends over 15 amino acids. The V and J ends lost 3 bases and 2 bases, in that order; junction bases with no gene match: 3. Germline CDR1 KGHSH, CDR2 LQKENI.

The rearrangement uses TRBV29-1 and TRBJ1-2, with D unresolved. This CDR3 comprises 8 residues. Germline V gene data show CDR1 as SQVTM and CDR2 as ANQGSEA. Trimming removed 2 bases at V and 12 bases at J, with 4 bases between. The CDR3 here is CSVELNTF. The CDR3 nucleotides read TGCAGCGTTGAACTTAACACCTTC.

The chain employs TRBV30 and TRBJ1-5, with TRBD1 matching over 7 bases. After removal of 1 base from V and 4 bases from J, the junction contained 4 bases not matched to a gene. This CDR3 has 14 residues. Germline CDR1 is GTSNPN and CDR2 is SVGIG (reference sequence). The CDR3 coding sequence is TGTGCCTGGAGTGGGTCCAGGGGGAATCAGCCCCAGCATTTT. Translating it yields CAWSGSRGNQPQHF.

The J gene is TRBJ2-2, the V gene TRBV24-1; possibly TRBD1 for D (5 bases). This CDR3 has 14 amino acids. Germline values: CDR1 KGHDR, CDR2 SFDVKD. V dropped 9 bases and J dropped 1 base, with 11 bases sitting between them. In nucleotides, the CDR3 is TGTGCCACCCAGGGTTGGGGGAACACCGGGGAGCTGTTTTTT. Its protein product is CATQGWGNTGELFF.